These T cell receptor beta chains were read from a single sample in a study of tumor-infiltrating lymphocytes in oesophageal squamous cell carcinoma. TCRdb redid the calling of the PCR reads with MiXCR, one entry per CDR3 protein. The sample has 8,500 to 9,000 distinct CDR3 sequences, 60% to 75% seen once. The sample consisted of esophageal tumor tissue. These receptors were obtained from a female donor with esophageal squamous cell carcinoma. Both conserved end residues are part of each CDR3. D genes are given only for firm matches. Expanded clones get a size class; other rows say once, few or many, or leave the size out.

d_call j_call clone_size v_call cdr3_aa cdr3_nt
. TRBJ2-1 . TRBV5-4 CASSLVTPYHEQFF TGTGCCAGCAGCTTGGTTACGCCCTATCATGAGCAGTTCTTC
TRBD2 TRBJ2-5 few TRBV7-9 CASSPRTSGRNVEQYF TGTGCCAGCAGCCCGCGGACTAGCGGGAGGAATGTTGAGCAGTACTTC
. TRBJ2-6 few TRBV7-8 CASSLRGLDFSGANVLTF TGTGCCAGCAGCTTACGAGGGCTGGATTTTTCTGGGGCCAACGTCCTGACTTTC
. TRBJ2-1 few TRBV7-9 CASSLASLAEQFF TGTGCCAGCAGCTTAGCGAGTTTGGCAGAGCAGTTCTTC
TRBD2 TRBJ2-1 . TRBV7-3 CASSFTGGAYNEQFF TGTGCCAGCAGCTTCACGGGAGGGGCCTACAATGAGCAGTTCTTC
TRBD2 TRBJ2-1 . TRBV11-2 CASSSVGLAEAGSYNEQFF TGTGCCAGCAGCTCCGTAGGACTAGCGGAGGCCGGCTCCTACAATGAGCAGTTCTTC
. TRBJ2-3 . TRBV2 CASSDRITDTQYF TGTGCCAGCAGTGATCGGATAACAGATACGCAGTATTTT
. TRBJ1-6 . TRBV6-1 CASSEKENSPLHF TGTGCCAGCAGTGAAAAGGAGAATTCACCCCTCCACTTT
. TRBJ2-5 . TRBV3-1 CASSQDLRGKTQYF TGTGCCAGCAGCCAAGATCTCAGGGGAAAGACCCAGTACTTC
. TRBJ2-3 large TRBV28 CASSLSAQMADTQYF TGTGCCAGCAGTTTATCGGCCCAAATGGCAGATACGCAGTATTTT
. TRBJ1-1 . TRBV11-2 CASSLVGPTEAFF TGTGCCAGCAGCTTAGTAGGTCCCACTGAAGCTTTCTTT
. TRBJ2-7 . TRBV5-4 CASSLQGLGESPLHF TGTGCCAGCAGCTTGCAGGGATTGGGAGAATCACCCCTCCACTTC
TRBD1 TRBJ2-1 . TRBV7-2 CASSSRLPGTGTYNEQFF TGTGCCAGCAGCTCACGACTCCCCGGGACAGGGACATACAATGAGCAGTTCTTC
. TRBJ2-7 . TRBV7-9 CASSLTSGAPGREQYF TGTGCCAGCAGCTTAACGTCGGGAGCCCCAGGGCGGGAGCAGTACTTC
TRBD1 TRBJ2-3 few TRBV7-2 CASSTDRGADTQYF TGTGCCAGCAGCACCGACAGGGGTGCAGATACGCAGTATTTT
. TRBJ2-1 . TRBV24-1 CATSEAYNEQFF TGTGCCACCTCAGAGGCCTACAATGAGCAGTTCTTC
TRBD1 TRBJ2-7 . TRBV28 CASSPRGTGRTSEQYF TGTGCCAGCAGTCCCCGGGGGACAGGGAGGACGAGCGAGCAGTACTTC
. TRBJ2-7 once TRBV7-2 CASSLDYLSYEQYF TGTGCCAGCAGCTTAGACTACCTCTCCTACGAGCAGTACTTC
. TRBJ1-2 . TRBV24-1 CATSGPLGSGYGYTF TGTGCCACCAGTGGCCCCTTAGGCTCTGGCTATGGCTACACCTTC
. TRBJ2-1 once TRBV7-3 CASSSATTVHNEQFF TGTGCCAGCAGCTCGGCTACAACCGTACACAATGAGCAGTTCTTC
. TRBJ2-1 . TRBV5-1 CASSRSAGQNEQFF TGCGCCAGCAGCCGTTCTGCGGGTCAAAATGAGCAGTTCTTC
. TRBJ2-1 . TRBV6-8 CASSSSGEGGSYNEQFF TGTGCCAGCAGTTCCTCTGGGGAGGGGGGCTCCTACAATGAGCAGTTCTTC
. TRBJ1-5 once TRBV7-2 CASSLVQNQPQHF TGTGCCAGCAGCTTAGTCCAGAATCAGCCCCAGCATTTT
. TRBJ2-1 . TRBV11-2 CASSLGSSDNEQFF TGTGCCAGCAGCTTAGGTAGCAGCGACAATGAGCAGTTCTTC
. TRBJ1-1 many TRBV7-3 CASSLSGGMNTEAFF TGTGCCAGCAGCTTAAGTGGGGGGATGAACACTGAAGCTTTCTTT
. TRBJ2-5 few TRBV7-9 CASSLRQGQETQYF TGTGCCAGCAGCTTACGGCAGGGACAAGAGACCCAGTACTTC
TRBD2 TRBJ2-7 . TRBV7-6 CASSSGLGDNEQYF TGTGCCAGCAGCTCAGGACTAGGAGACAATGAGCAGTACTTC
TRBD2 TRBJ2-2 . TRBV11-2 CASIMGTSGVGELFF TGTGCCAGCATTATGGGGACTAGCGGGGTCGGGGAGCTGTTTTTT
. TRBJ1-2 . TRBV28 CASSFPSGTNYGYTF TGTGCCAGCAGTTTCCCCTCGGGTACTAACTATGGCTACACCTTC
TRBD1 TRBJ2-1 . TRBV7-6 CASSFGTARREQFF TGTGCCAGCAGCTTTGGGACAGCCCGCCGGGAGCAGTTCTTC
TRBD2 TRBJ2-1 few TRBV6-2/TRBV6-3 CASSRPSGRANEQFF TGTGCCAGCAGTCGCCCTAGCGGGAGGGCCAATGAGCAGTTCTTC
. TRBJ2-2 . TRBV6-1 CASFGQQNTGELFF TGTGCCAGCTTCGGACAGCAGAACACCGGGGAGCTGTTTTTT
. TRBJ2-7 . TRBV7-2 CASSSDSDTYEQYF TGTGCCAGCAGCTCGGACAGCGACACCTACGAGCAGTACTTC
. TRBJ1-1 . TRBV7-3 CASSLNGTSSYNEQFF TGTGCCAGCAGCTTAAATGGGACTAGCTCCTACAATGAGCAGTTCTTT
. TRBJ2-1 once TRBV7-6 CASSFVYGTHNEQFF TGTGCCAGCAGCTTCGTGTACGGGACCCACAATGAGCAGTTCTTC
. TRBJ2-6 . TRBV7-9 CASSGGFFANVLTF TGTGCCAGCAGCGGTGGATTTTTCGCCAACGTCCTGACTTTC
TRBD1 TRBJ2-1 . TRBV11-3 CASSKGQVNEQFF TGTGCCAGCAGCAAGGGACAGGTCAATGAGCAGTTCTTC
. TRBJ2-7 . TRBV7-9 CASSLSAVWQGRYEQYF TGTGCCAGCAGCTTATCGGCAGTTTGGCAGGGGAGGTACGAGCAGTACTTC
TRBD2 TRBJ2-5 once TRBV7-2 CASSFYSGGQETQYF TGTGCCAGCAGCTTTTATAGCGGGGGACAAGAGACCCAGTACTTC
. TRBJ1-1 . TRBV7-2 CASSWSAMNTEAFF TGTGCCAGCAGCTGGTCAGCCATGAACACTGAAGCTTTCTTT
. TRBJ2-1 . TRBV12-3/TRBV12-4 CASSSLAGRRYNEQFF TGTGCCAGCAGTTCCTTGGCGGGACGGAGATACAATGAGCAGTTCTTC
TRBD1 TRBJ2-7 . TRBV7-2 CASSTPTGASFNEQYF TGTGCCAGCAGCACCCCCACAGGGGCCTCCTTCAATGAGCAGTACTTC
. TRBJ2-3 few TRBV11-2 CASSSPIVGVGTQYF TGTGCCAGCAGCTCCCCCATAGTCGGGGTTGGCACGCAGTATTTT